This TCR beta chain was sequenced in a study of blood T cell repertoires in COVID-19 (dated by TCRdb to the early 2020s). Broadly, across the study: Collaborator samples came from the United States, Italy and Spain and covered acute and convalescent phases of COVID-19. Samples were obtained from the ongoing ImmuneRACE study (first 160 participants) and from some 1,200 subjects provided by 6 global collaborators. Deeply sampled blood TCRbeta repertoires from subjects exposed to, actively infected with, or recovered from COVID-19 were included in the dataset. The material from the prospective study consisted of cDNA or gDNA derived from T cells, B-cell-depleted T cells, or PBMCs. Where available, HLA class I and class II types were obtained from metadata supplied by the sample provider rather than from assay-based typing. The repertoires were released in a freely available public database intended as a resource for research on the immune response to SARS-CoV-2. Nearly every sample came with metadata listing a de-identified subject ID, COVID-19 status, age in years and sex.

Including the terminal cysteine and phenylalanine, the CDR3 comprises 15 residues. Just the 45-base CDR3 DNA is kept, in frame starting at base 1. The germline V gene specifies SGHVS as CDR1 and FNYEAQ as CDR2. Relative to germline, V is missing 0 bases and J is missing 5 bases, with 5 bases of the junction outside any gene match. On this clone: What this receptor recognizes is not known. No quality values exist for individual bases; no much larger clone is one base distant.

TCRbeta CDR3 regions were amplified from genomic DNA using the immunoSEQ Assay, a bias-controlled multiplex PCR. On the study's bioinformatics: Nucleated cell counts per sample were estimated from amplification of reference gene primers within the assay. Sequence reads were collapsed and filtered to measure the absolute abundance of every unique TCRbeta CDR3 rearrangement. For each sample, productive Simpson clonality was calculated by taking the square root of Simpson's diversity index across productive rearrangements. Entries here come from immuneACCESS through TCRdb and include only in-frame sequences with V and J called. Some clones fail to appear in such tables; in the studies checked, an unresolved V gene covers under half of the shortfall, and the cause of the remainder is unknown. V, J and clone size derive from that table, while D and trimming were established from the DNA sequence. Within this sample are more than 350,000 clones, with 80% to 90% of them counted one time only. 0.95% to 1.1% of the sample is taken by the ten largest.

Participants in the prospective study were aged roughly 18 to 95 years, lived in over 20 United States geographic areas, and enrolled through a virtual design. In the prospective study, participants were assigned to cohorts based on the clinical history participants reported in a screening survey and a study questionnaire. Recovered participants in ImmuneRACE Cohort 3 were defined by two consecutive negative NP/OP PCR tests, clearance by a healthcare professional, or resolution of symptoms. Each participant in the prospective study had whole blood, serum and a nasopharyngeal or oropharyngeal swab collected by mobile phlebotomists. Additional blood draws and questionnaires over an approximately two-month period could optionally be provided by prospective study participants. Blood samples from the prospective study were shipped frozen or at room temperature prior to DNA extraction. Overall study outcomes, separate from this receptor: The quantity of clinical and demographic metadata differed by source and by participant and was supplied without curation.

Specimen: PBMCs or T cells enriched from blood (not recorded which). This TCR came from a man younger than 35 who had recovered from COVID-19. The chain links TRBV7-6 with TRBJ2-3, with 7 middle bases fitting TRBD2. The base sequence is TGTGCCAGCAGCTTAGCGGGAGGGCCGGGAGATACGCAGTATTTT. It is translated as CASSLAGGPGDTQYF.